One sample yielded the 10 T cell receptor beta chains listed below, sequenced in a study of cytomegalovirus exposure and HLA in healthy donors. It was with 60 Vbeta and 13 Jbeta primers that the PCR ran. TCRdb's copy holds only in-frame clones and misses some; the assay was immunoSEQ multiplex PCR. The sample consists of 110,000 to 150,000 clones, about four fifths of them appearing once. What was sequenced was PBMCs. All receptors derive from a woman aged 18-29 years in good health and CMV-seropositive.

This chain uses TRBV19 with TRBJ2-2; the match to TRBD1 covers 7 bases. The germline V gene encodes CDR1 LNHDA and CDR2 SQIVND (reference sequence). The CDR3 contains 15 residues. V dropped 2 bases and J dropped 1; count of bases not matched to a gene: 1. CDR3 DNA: TGTGCCAGTAGTATAAGGGGGCAGAACACCGGGGAGCTGTTTTTT. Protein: CASSIRGQNTGELFF.

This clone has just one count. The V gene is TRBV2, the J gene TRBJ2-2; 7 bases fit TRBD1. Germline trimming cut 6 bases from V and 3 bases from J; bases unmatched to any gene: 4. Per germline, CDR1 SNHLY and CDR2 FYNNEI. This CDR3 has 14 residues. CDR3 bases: TGTGCCAGCAGGGGGGACAGCTACACCGGGGAGCTGTTTTTT. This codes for CASRGDSYTGELFF.

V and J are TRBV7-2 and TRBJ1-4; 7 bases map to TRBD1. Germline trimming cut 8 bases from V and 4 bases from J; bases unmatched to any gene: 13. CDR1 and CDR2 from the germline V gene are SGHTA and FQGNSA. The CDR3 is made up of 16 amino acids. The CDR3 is CASGRGGQDLNEKLFF. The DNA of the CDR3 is TGTGCCAGCGGACGGGGAGGACAGGACCTTAATGAAAAACTGTTTTTT.

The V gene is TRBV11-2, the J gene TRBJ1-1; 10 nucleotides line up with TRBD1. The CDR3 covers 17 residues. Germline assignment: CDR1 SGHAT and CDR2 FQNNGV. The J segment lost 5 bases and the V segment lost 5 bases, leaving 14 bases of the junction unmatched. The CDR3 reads CASSPNIRQGARTEAFF. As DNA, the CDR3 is TGTGCCAGCAGCCCCAATATTAGACAGGGGGCGCGGACTGAAGCTTTCTTT.

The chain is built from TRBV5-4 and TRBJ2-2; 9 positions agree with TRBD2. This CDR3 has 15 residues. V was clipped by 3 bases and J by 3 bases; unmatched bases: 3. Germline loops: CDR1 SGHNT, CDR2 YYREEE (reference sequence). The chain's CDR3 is CASSSTSGYTGELFF. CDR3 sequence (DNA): TGTGCCAGCAGCTCGACTAGCGGCTACACCGGGGAGCTGTTTTTT.

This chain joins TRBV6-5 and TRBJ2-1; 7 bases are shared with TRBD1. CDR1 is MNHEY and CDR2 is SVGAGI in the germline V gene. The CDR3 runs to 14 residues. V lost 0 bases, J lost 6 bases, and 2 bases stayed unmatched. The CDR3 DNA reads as TGTGCCAGCAGTTACTCTCGGGACAGCAATGAGCAGTTCTTC. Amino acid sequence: CASSYSRDSNEQFF.

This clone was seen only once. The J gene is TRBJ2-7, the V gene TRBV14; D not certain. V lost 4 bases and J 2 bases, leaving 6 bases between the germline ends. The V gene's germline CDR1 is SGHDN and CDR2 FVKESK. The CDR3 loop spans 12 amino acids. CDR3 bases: TGTGCCAGCAGCCCGTCCCCCTACGAGCAGTACTTC. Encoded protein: CASSPSPYEQYF.

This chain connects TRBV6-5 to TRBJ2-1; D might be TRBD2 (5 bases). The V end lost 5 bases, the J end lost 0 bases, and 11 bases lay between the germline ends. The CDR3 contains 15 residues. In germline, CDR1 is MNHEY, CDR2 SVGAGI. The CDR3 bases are TGTGCCAGCAGTCTAACTAGGACCTCCTACAATGAGCAGTTCTTC. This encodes CASSLTRTSYNEQFF.

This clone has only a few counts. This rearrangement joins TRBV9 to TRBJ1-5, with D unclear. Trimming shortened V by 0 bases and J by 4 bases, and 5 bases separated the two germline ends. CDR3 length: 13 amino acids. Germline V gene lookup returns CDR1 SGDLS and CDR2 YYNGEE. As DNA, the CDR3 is TGTGCCAGCAGCGTAGACGGGAATCAGCCCCAGCATTTT. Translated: CASSVDGNQPQHF.

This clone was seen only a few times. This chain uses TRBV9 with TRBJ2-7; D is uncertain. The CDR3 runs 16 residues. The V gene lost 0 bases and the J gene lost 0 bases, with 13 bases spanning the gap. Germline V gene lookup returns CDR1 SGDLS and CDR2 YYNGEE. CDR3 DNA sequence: TGTGCCAGCAGCGTAGGTTCGTCGGGTACCTCCTACGAGCAGTACTTC. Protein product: CASSVGSSGTSYEQYF.